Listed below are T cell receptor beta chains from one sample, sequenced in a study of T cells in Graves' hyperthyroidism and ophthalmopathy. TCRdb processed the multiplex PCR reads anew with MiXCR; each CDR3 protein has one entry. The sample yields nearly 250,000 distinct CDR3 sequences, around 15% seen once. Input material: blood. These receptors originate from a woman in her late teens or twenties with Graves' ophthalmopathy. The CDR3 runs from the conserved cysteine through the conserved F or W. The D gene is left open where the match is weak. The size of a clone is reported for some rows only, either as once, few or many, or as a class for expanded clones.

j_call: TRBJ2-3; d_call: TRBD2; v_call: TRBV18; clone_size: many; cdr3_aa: CASSPPWTSGMADTQYF
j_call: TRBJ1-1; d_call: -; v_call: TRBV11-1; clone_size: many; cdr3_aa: CASSPRGGRFTEAFF
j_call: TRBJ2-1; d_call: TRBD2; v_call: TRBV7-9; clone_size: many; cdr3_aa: CASSLGGNLAGGPREQFF
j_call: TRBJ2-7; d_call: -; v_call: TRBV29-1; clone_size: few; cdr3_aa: CSVRMGASYEQYF
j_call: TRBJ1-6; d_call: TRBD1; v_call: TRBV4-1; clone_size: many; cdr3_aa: CASSQDMGDRYSPLHF
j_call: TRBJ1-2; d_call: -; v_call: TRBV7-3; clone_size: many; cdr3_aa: CASSLGAQETTQGYTF
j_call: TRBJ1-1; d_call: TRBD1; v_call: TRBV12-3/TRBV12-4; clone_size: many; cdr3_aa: CASSLKAGGFTEAFF
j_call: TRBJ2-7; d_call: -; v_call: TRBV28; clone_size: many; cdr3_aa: CASSFSWGPSYEQYF
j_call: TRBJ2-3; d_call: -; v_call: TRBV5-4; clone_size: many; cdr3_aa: CASSLFSGTGIGTDTQYF
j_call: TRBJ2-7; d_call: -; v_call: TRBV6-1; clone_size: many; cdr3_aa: CASSYGTGDTYEQYF
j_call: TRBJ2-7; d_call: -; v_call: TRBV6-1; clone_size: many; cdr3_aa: CASSEGQRYSYEQYF
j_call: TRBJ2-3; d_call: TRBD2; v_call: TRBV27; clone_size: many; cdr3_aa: CASAIAGVLGTDTQYF
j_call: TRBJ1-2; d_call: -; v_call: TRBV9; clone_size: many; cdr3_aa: CASSPNPGIPLNYGYTF
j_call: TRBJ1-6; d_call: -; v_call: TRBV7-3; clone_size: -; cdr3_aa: CASSVAGSSYNSPLHF
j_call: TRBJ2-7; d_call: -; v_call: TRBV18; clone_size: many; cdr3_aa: CASSPPSGEDEQYF
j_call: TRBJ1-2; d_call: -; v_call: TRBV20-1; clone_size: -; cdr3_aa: CSATGTSNYGYTF
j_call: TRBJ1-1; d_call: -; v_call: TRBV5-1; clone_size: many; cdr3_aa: CASSLGGAPPAFF
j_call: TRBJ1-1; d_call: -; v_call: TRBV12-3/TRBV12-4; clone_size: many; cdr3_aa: CASSISRTEAFF
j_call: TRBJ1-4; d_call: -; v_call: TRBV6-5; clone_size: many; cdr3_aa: CASSYSRTAPNEKLFF
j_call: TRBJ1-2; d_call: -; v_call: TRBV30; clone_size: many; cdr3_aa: CACPSSWGFQGYTF
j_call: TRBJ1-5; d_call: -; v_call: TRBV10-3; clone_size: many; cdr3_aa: CAISLDVSNQPQHF
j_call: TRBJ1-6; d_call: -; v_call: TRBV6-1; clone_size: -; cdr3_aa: CASSHGDSPLHF
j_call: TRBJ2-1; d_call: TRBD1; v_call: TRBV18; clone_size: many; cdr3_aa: CASSPPGQGNLVYNEQFF
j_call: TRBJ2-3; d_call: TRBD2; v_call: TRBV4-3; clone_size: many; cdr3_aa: CASSPDSGSLPDTQYF
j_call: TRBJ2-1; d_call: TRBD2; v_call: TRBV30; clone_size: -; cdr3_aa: CAWSVAGGSYNEQFF
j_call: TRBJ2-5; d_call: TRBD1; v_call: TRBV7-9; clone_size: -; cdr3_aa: CASSLWTGIETQYF
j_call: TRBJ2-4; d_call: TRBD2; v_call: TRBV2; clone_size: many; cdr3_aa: CASSEGLAGAKNIQYF